Each of the 16 T cell receptor beta chains below was sequenced from the same sample in a study of T cells after yellow fever vaccination (dated 2019 in TCRdb). The library came from 5' RACE. TCRdb records Illumina HiSeq 2500 as the sequencer. TCRdb handled the public reads itself, with Q25 trimming in fastp and clone calling in MiXCR, and kept productive beta chains. For every CDR3 protein sequence, its rows merge into one entry that carries the most common genes and DNA. The sample contains hundreds of thousands of distinct CDR3 sequences, roughly a fifth of them found a single time. About 15% of the sample lies in the top ten. According to the study, the label for this sample's treatment or condition signals: live attenuated yellow fever vaccine strain. The sequencing used PBMCs, collected 20 to 25 days after the first yellow fever vaccination. The receptors were gathered from a man aged 18-30 years who received the YFV17D yellow fever vaccine.

This clonotype was recorded a few times. This chain connects TRBV5-1 to TRBJ1-3; D is ambiguous. This CDR3 has 15 amino acids. In germline, CDR1 is SGHRS, CDR2 YFSETQ. V was shortened by 5 bases and J by 1 base, with 13 bases between the two germline ends. For the CDR3, the DNA is TGCGCCAGCAGTCCCAGCAGCGTATCTGGAAACACCATATATTTT. Protein sequence: CASSPSSVSGNTIYF. The variable domain in full, with the rest retrieved from reference TRBV5-1 and TRBJ1-3, is KAGVTQTPRYLIKTRGQQVTLSCSPISGHRSVSWYQQTPGQGLQFLFEYFSETQRNKGNFPGRFSGRQFSNSRSEMNVSTLELGDSALYLCASSPSSVSGNTIYFGEGSWLTVV.

The genes are TRBV12-3 or TRBV12-4 and TRBJ1-1; TRBD1 might be the D (6 bases). Trimming removed 5 bases at V and 4 bases at J, with 14 bases between. CDR3 length equals 14 residues. The CDR3 nucleotides read TGTGCCAGCAGTCAAACAGGGTTGGGCACTGAAGCTTTCTTT. It encodes CASSQTGLGTEAFF.

This clonotype was recorded only once. The rearrangement joins TRBV5-8 to TRBJ1-6; the D is unclear. The CDR3 length is 13 residues. The germline CDR1 and CDR2 sequences are SGHTS and YDEGEE. Trimming pared 9 bases from V and 2 bases from J, leaving 9 bases between. CDR3 region: CATTSAYNSPLHF. CDR3 DNA: TGTGCCACTACGTCAGCCTATAATTCACCCCTCCACTTT.

CDR3 region: CASRTNRGYNQPQHF. The CDR3 DNA reads TGTGCCAGCAGAACAAACAGGGGCTACAATCAGCCCCAGCATTTT. The chain joins TRBV6-2 or TRBV6-3 to TRBJ1-5; 7 bases are a match to TRBD1. The CDR3 sequence is 15 residues long. Trimming at V came to 6 bases and at J to 3 bases, leaving 8 bases not matched to a gene. The germline V gene encodes CDR1 MNHEY and CDR2 SVGEGT.

This chain uses TRBV5-8 with TRBJ2-4; 8 nucleotides agree with TRBD1. Germline V gene data show CDR1 as SGHTS and CDR2 as YDEGEE. The CDR3 spans 14 residues. Germline trimming cut 0 bases from V and 4 bases from J; bases unmatched to any gene: 0. The CDR3 reads CASSLGTGKNIQYF. DNA for the CDR3: TGTGCCAGCAGCTTGGGGACAGGGAAAAACATTCAGTACTTC.

The CDR3 spells CASSFRDRGFDEQFF. As DNA, the CDR3 is TGCGCCAGCAGCTTCCGGGACAGGGGGTTCGATGAGCAGTTCTTC. The chain employs TRBV5-1 and TRBJ2-1; 11 bases fit TRBD1. The germline gives CDR1 SGHRS, CDR2 YFSETQ. CDR3 length: 15 residues. V shed 2 bases and J 8 bases; nucleotides not matched to a gene: 6.

This rearrangement joins TRBV5-1 to TRBJ2-2; D is unresolved. Trimming took off 0 bases at V and 3 bases at J, with 6 bases between the two ends. CDR3 length: 14 residues. CDR1 and CDR2 from the germline V gene are SGHRS and YFSETQ. CDR3 sequence (DNA): TGCGCCAGCAGCTTGGCGCAGCACACCGGGGAGCTGTTTTTT. Translated: CASSLAQHTGELFF.

This chain joins TRBV20-1 and TRBJ2-7; D gene unclear. CDR1 is DFQATT, CDR2 SNEGSKA, per germline (reference sequence). This CDR3 region has 14 residues. Trimming removed 6 bases at V and 4 bases at J, with 19 bases between. The CDR3 reads CSAPHPGSVYEQYF. CDR3 nucleotides: TGCAGTGCGCCCCACCCCGGGTCTGTATACGAGCAGTACTTC.

This clonotype was observed a handful of times. This chain uses TRBV12-5 with TRBJ1-2, with 7 bases matching TRBD1. V shed 6 bases and J 5 bases; nucleotides not matched to a gene: 12. From germline, CDR1 is LGHNT and CDR2 FRNRAP. CDR3 length equals 15 residues. The CDR3 loop is CASGAFRGTKYGYTF. In DNA form, the CDR3 reads TGTGCTAGTGGCGCCTTCAGGGGGACAAAGTATGGCTACACCTTC.

There are a few counts of this clonotype. The chain uses TRBV6-4 and TRBJ2-3; no clear D gene. CDR1 and CDR2 (germline): MRHNA, SNTAGT. V was trimmed by 4 bases and J by 0 bases, leaving 11 bases between them. The CDR3 spans 15 residues. This CDR3 is CASSAHSASTDTQYF. The CDR3 region has the DNA TGTGCCAGCAGTGCTCACTCCGCGAGCACAGATACGCAGTATTTT.

This clonotype has at least ten counts. The J gene is TRBJ2-3, the V gene TRBV7-2, with 7 bases that match TRBD1. The trim removed 4 bases at V and 4 bases at J, leaving 5 bases unmatched. Germline lookup yields CDR1 SGHTA and CDR2 FQGNSA. The CDR3 has 14 residues. CDR3 in DNA: TGTGCCAGCAGCTCACAGGGGCCCCCAGATACGCAGTATTTT. As protein: CASSSQGPPDTQYF.

The V gene is TRBV12-3 or TRBV12-4, the J gene TRBJ2-3, with D maybe TRBD1 (5 bases). V was shortened by 7 bases and J by 0 bases, with 14 bases between the two germline ends. The length of the CDR3 is 15 residues. The CDR3, as DNA: TGTGCCAGCATGAACCGACAGAAGAGCACAGATACGCAGTATTTT. It specifies CASMNRQKSTDTQYF.

The table lists this clonotype with a few counts. The genes are TRBV20-1 and TRBJ2-7; the D is unclear. From germline, CDR1 is DFQATT and CDR2 SNEGSKA (reference sequence). The CDR3 extends over 11 amino acids. V lost 3 bases to trimming and J lost 3 bases, with 6 bases between them. CDR3 DNA sequence: TGCAGTGCTAGCGCCGGCTACGAGCAGTACGTC. This sequence encodes CSASAGYEQYV.

This clonotype has only a few counts. The V gene is TRBV5-1, the J gene TRBJ2-1; 8 bases agree with TRBD1. Germline V gene sequence: CDR1 SGHRS, CDR2 YFSETQ. V was clipped by 5 bases and J by 1 base; unmatched bases: 5. This CDR3 has 15 amino acids. DNA of the CDR3: TGCGCCAGCAGACGTACAGGGGGATCCTACAATGAGCAGTTCTTC. Amino acids: CASRRTGGSYNEQFF.

This clonotype was observed a few times. This chain links TRBV29-1 with TRBJ2-1; 15 nucleotides match TRBD2. There are 13 residues in the CDR3. CDR1 SQVTM and CDR2 ANQGSEA come from the germline V gene. The junction had 1 base not matched to a gene; V was cut back by 7 bases and J by 6 bases. The CDR3: CSGGLAGGNEQFF. CDR3 nucleotides: TGCAGCGGGGGACTAGCGGGGGGCAATGAGCAGTTCTTC.

The V call is TRBV6-2 or TRBV6-3, the J call TRBJ1-1, with D perhaps TRBD1 (6 bases). CDR3 length: 15 residues. Germline assignment: CDR1 MNHEY and CDR2 SVGEGT. V lost 0 bases and J lost 7, with 15 bases in between. In DNA form, the CDR3 reads TGTGCCAGCAGTTACTCGGGGGCTTATCCCTTTGAAGCTTTCTTT. This sequence encodes CASSYSGAYPFEAFF.